This TCR beta chain appears in the sequencing data of a study of OX40 agonist ivuxolimab in advanced cancers. General study findings and limits: Normalized T-cell clonal expansion was also low in some nonresponders. The study found among the lowest clonal expansion in partial responders at 0.1-3.0 mg/kg. Clonal expansion from baseline to week 6 occurred in both CD4+ and CD8+ T cells.

The CDR3 loop spans 15 amino acids. Trimming stripped 4 bases from V and 8 bases from J, with 18 bases between. Looked up from germline, CDR1 is SEHNR and CDR2 is FQNEAQ (reference sequence). About this clone: As yet, its antigen is unknown.

Clones were sequenced by immunoSEQ multiplex PCR, and TCRdb holds only the in-frame ones, with some missing. The sample contains about 60,000 clones, 70% to 90% of which appear only once. The chain has TRBV7-9 and TRBJ1-5, with a possible D match to TRBD1 (5 bases). The clonotype was recovered from an adult with an advanced solid tumor such as melanoma, head and neck, liver or kidney cancer. Sequencing was performed on CD4+ or CD8+ T cells sorted from blood, taken in a trial of the OX40 agonist ivuxolimab. The CDR3 region is CASSSDRDVLKPQHF. CDR3 coding DNA: TGTGCCAGCAGCTCCGATAGGGACGTCTTAAAGCCCCAGCATTTT.